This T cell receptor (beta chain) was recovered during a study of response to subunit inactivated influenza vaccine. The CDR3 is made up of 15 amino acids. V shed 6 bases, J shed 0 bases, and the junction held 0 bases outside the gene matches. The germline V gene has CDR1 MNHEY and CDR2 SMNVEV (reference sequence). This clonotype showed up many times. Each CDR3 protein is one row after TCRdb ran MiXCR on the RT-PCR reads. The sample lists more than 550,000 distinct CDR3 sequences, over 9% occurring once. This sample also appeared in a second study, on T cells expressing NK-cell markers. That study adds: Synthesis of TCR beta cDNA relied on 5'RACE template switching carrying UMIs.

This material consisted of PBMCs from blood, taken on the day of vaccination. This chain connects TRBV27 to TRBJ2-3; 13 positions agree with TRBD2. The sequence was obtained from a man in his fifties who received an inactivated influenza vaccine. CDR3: CASRGLAGSTDTQYF. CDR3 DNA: TGTGCCAGCAGGGGACTAGCGGGAAGCACAGATACGCAGTATTTT.